Shown below are 9 T cell receptor beta chains from a single sample sequenced in a study of blood T cell repertoires in COVID-19. Assay used: immunoSEQ multiplex PCR; TCRdb lists only in-frame clones, some missing. Of about 180,000 clones listed, around 83% are singletons. Sequencing was carried out using PBMCs or T cells enriched from blood (not recorded which). These receptors were obtained from a man aged 40-55 years who had recovered from COVID-19.

This clone was observed once. The chain has TRBV28 and TRBJ1-5; D unclear. The CDR3 is 14 residues long. CDR1 and CDR2 from the germline V gene are MDHEN and SYDVKM. V was clipped by 4 bases and J by 7 bases, with 14 bases between them. The CDR3 DNA follows: TGTGCCAGCAGTTCTTCAGGAGGACGACAGCCCCAGCATTTT. Amino acids: CASSSSGGRQPQHF.

This clone was found once. V gene TRBV11-3 combines with J gene TRBJ1-2; D gene unclear. The ends were cut back, 1 base at V and 0 bases at J, with 12 bases in the middle. The CDR3 totals 16 residues. CDR1 and CDR2 from the germline V gene are SGHNT and YENEEA. CDR3 residues: CASSLGPNPANYGYTF. The DNA for the CDR3 is TGTGCCAGCAGCTTAGGGCCGAACCCAGCTAACTATGGCTACACCTTC.

The CDR3 DNA reads as TGTGCCAGCAGACCCGGACGGGGATTTGAAGAGACCCAGTACTTC. It is translated as CASRPGRGFEETQYF. The V and J genes are TRBV7-9 and TRBJ2-5; D may be TRBD2 (5 bases). V dropped 6 bases and J dropped 3 bases, with 17 bases sitting between them. Germline V gives CDR1 SEHNR, CDR2 FQNEAQ (reference sequence). The CDR3 sequence is 15 residues long.

The DNA for the CDR3 is TGTGCCAGCAGCCGCCATGGAGCTAACACTGAAGCTTTCTTT. Protein sequence: CASSRHGANTEAFF. V is TRBV7-9 and J is TRBJ1-1, with D uncertain. The length of the CDR3 is 14 residues. CDR1 is SEHNR, CDR2 FQNEAQ, per germline (reference sequence). V was pared by 5 bases and J by 2 bases, with 12 bases between.

The CDR3 spells CASSFRGASTSGANVLTF. The CDR3 DNA sequence: TGTGCCAGCAGTTTCAGGGGAGCCTCCACAAGTGGGGCCAACGTCCTGACTTTC. The gene calls are TRBV28 and TRBJ2-6; D may be TRBD1 (6 bases). Trimming took off 3 bases at V and 3 bases at J, with 18 bases between the two ends. Germline CDR1 and CDR2: MDHEN and SYDVKM. The CDR3 loop spans 18 amino acids.

J is TRBJ1-2 and V is TRBV11-3; 8 bases map to TRBD1. The germline gives CDR1 SGHNT, CDR2 YENEEA. The CDR3 sequence is 14 residues long. Losses at the gene ends were 10 bases for V and 2 bases for J; bases not matched to a gene: 9. CDR3 nucleotides: TGTGCCATTACGGGACAGGCCTCGAACTATGGCTACACCTTC. Translating it yields CAITGQASNYGYTF.

In its sample, this clone was seen once. The rearrangement uses TRBV19 and TRBJ1-2; 8 nucleotides match TRBD1. CDR1 is LNHDA, CDR2 SQIVND, per germline (reference sequence). The V segment lost 3 bases and the J segment 5 bases; nucleotides outside the gene matches: 5. The CDR3 has 14 amino acids. The CDR3 region is CASSIHRGEYGYTF. CDR3 in DNA: TGTGCCAGTAGTATCCACAGGGGGGAGTATGGCTACACCTTC.

This clone was counted a single time. V is TRBV18 and J is TRBJ2-7; D may be TRBD1 (6 bases). V was trimmed by 3 bases and J by 3 bases, leaving 9 bases between them. This CDR3 is 13 amino acids long. Per germline, CDR1 KGHSH and CDR2 LQKENI. For the CDR3, the DNA is TGTGCCAGCTCACCTCCACAGGGCTACGAGCAGTACTTC. Its translation is CASSPPQGYEQYF. The full variable domain, with the rest looked up from reference TRBV18 and TRBJ2-7, is NAGVMQNPRHLVRRRGQEARLRCSPMKGHSHVYWYRQLPEEGLKFMVYLQKENIIDESGMPKERFSAEFPKEGPSILRIQQVVRGDSAAYFCASSPPQGYEQYFGPGTRLTVT.

The V gene is TRBV3-1 (or the pseudogene TRBV3-2), the J gene TRBJ2-7; 9 positions match TRBD1. The CDR3 is made up of 14 amino acids. With 6 bases clipped from V and 4 bases from J, the junction kept 7 bases outside the gene matches. Germline V CDR1 and CDR2: LGHDT, YNNKEL (reference sequence). CDR3 amino acids: CASSTGTGPYEQYF. The CDR3 DNA is TGTGCCAGCAGTACCGGGACAGGGCCATACGAGCAGTACTTC.